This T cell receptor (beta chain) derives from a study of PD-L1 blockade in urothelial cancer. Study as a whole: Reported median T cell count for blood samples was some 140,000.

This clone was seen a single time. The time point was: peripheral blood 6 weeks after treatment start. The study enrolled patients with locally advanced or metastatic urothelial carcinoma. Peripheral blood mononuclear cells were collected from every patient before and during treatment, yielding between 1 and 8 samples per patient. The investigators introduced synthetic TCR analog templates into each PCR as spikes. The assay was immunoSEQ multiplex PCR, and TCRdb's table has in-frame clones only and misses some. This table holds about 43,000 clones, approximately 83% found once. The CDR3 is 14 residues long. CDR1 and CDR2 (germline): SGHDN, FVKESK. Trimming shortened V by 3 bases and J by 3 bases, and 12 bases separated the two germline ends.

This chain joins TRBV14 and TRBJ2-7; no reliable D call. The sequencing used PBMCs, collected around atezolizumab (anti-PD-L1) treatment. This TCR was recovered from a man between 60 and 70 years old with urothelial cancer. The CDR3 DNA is TGTGCCAGCAGCCAGTCCATAAACAGCTACGAGCAGTACTTC. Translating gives CASSQSINSYEQYF.